A selection of T cell receptor beta chains follows, all from one sample in a study of blood T cell repertoires in COVID-19. This table comes from immunoSEQ multiplex PCR, and its TCRdb copy is limited to in-frame clones, with some not included. Of tens of thousands of clones listed, over 75% are singletons. Material for sequencing was peripheral blood. The receptors derive from a woman at least 80 years old with COVID-19, enrolled during active disease. The CDR3 runs from the conserved cysteine through the conserved F or W. A D gene is named only where the DNA matches it firmly. Size is stated for part of the rows, as once, few or many counts, or as a class when the clone is expanded.

TGTGCCAGCAGTTTTGGGAGAACCGGGGAGCTGTTTTTT | CASSFGRTGELFF | TRBV2 | - | TRBJ2-2 | -
TGTGCCAGCAGCTTGAGGGTGGTAGCGGGGGGAGAGACCCAGTACTTC | CASSLRVVAGGETQYF | TRBV5-4 | TRBD2 | TRBJ2-5 | -
TGTGCCTGGCAGGGGGCGCTTACCGGGGAGCTGTTTTTT | CAWQGALTGELFF | TRBV30 | TRBD1 | TRBJ2-2 | -
TGCGCCAGCAGCCGTACCGGGACAGGGCCGGAGACCCAGTACTTC | CASSRTGTGPETQYF | TRBV4-1 | TRBD1 | TRBJ2-5 | -
TGTGCCAGCAGTTTATCGAGCAGGGGTTCTCAGCCCCAGCATTTT | CASSLSSRGSQPQHF | TRBV28 | - | TRBJ1-5 | -
TGTGCCAGCAGCTTGGCCCCTAGCGGGAATCCCTACGAGCAGTACTTC | CASSLAPSGNPYEQYF | TRBV5-4 | TRBD2 | TRBJ2-7 | -
TGTGCCAGCAGCGGGACTAGCTTCGGGAGGCAGTTCTTC | CASSGTSFGRQFF | TRBV2 | TRBD2 | TRBJ2-1 | -
TGTGCCAGCAGCTCATCAGGGAACTGGCAAGAGACCCAGTACTTC | CASSSSGNWQETQYF | TRBV7-3 | - | TRBJ2-5 | -
TGTGCCATCAGTACATCGGGACTCTCTGGAAACACCATATATTTT | CAISTSGLSGNTIYF | TRBV10-3 | - | TRBJ1-3 | -
TGCAGCGCGAAACAGGGATCTGAAGCTTTCTTT | CSAKQGSEAFF | TRBV29-1 | - | TRBJ1-1 | -
TGTGCCAGCAGCTTCGGGACAGGGGGTGTCCGGGGGTATGGCTACACCTTC | CASSFGTGGVRGYGYTF | TRBV5-5 | TRBD1 | TRBJ1-2 | once
TGTGCCAGCAGCGCCTTACTAGCGGGAGGATCAAGGGAGCAGTACTTC | CASSALLAGGSREQYF | TRBV5-6 | TRBD2 | TRBJ2-7 | once
TGTGCCACCAGTGGAGGGACAGGGGACACAGATACGCAGTATTTT | CATSGGTGDTDTQYF | TRBV24-1 | TRBD1 | TRBJ2-3 | -
TGTGCCAGCAGCCAAGACAGGCATGGAAACACCATATATTTT | CASSQDRHGNTIYF | TRBV5-4 | - | TRBJ1-3 | -
TGCGCCAGCCCGGGACAGCCGGCGAGCTCCTATAATTCACCCCTCCACTTT | CASPGQPASSYNSPLHF | TRBV5-1 | TRBD1 | TRBJ1-6 | -
TGTGCCAGCACCCCGGACAGGGTGGGTCTTGGGGCCAACGTCCTGACTTTC | CASTPDRVGLGANVLTF | TRBV7-9 | TRBD1 | TRBJ2-6 | -
TGTGCCAGCAGTTGGGAGGGGGTGAGTGATACGCAGTATTTT | CASSWEGVSDTQYF | TRBV2 | - | TRBJ2-3 | -
TGTGCCAGCATCAGAACGCGGCCGGGACTAGTTAAAGATACGCAGTATTTT | CASIRTRPGLVKDTQYF | TRBV2 | TRBD2 | TRBJ2-3 | -
TGCGCCAGCAGCCTATTAGGACTAGCGGGGGGGCCTTTGGGTGAGCAGTTCTTC | CASSLLGLAGGPLGEQFF | TRBV4-3 | TRBD2 | TRBJ2-1 | -
TGTGCCACCAGTGTCCCAGGGTCACACAATGAGCAGTTCTTC | CATSVPGSHNEQFF | TRBV24-1 | - | TRBJ2-1 | -
TGTGCCATTAGACAGGCCCTCTCCACAGATACGCAGTATTTT | CAIRQALSTDTQYF | TRBV10-3 | - | TRBJ2-3 | -
TGTGCCACCAGTGATGCGCCCCCCAGGGGCTGGGAGCAGTTCTTC | CATSDAPPRGWEQFF | TRBV24-1 | - | TRBJ2-1 | -
TGTGCCAGCAGTGGGGACAGGGGGCTAATTAACACCATATATTTT | CASSGDRGLINTIYF | TRBV2 | TRBD1 | TRBJ1-3 | -
TGTGCCAGCAGCCTTCTGATAGGGGTCGATGGCTACACCTTC | CASSLLIGVDGYTF | TRBV9 | - | TRBJ1-2 | -
TGTGCCAGCAGTTACCCGCTCGTCCCACAGGGGTATGAGAACACTGAAGCTTTCTTT | CASSYPLVPQGYENTEAFF | TRBV6-2/TRBV6-3 | TRBD1 | TRBJ1-1 | -
TGCAGTGCTAGACATAATGAAAAACTGTTTTTT | CSARHNEKLFF | TRBV20-1 | - | TRBJ1-4 | -
TGTGCCAGCAGCTTAGCGGGGGCGACACCAGGTCGGTCCCAGCATTTT | CASSLAGATPGRSQHF | TRBV7-2 | - | TRBJ1-5 | -
TGTGCCAGCAGCTTTGGGCGGGCGGAAAACATTCAGTACTTC | CASSFGRAENIQYF | TRBV11-1 | - | TRBJ2-4 | -
TGTGCCAGTAGTGGGGAGAGGTCATATGCTTATAGCAATCAGCCCCAGCATTTT | CASSGERSYAYSNQPQHF | TRBV19 | - | TRBJ1-5 | -
TGCGCCAGCAGCCAGCAGGGGGATAGCAATCAGCCCCAGCATTTT | CASSQQGDSNQPQHF | TRBV4-1 | TRBD1 | TRBJ1-5 | few
TGTGCCAGCTCACCGCCGGGACTGACCACAGATACGCAGTATTTT | CASSPPGLTTDTQYF | TRBV18 | - | TRBJ2-3 | -
TGTGCCAGCCAGGGACAGACGGGCTCCTACAATGAGCAGTTCTTC | CASQGQTGSYNEQFF | TRBV18 | TRBD1 | TRBJ2-1 | -
TGTGCCAGCAGTTTATCTTGGGGACAGGGGCTGTACACTGAAGCTTTCTTT | CASSLSWGQGLYTEAFF | TRBV27 | TRBD1 | TRBJ1-1 | -
TGCAGCGTGGGACTAGCGGTGACCTACGAGCAGTACTTC | CSVGLAVTYEQYF | TRBV29-1 | TRBD2 | TRBJ2-7 | -
TGCGCCAGCAGCATACGACCCAGGGGCGATAACACTGAAGCTTTCTTT | CASSIRPRGDNTEAFF | TRBV5-1 | - | TRBJ1-1 | -
TGTGCCAGCGAACAGGGATTAAATGAAAAACTGTTTTTT | CASEQGLNEKLFF | TRBV6-5 | - | TRBJ1-4 | -
TGTGCCAGCAGCTTAACAGGGGGTTACGAGCAGTACTTC | CASSLTGGYEQYF | TRBV7-3 | - | TRBJ2-7 | -
TGCGCCAGCAGCTCTGGCGGGAGCTCCTACAATGAGCAGTTCTTC | CASSSGGSSYNEQFF | TRBV5-1 | TRBD2 | TRBJ2-1 | -
TGTGCCAGCAGTCAGGGACTAGGGCTCTCTGAGTTCTTC | CASSQGLGLSEFF | TRBV6-5 | TRBD2 | TRBJ2-1 | -
TGTGCCAGTAAACAGGGCGCCTTAGGGGGCTACACCTTC | CASKQGALGGYTF | TRBV6-5 | - | TRBJ1-2 | once
TGTGCCAGCAGTTACCTCAGCGGGGGAGCGGGGGGGAAAGAGACCCAGTACTTC | CASSYLSGGAGGKETQYF | TRBV6-2/TRBV6-3 | TRBD2 | TRBJ2-5 | few
TGCGCCAGCAGCCCCACACCCGGGACAGGGGAGAATTCACCCCTCCACTTT | CASSPTPGTGENSPLHF | TRBV5-1 | TRBD1 | TRBJ1-6 | few